This T cell receptor (beta chain) appears in the sequencing data of a study of blood T cell repertoires in COVID-19. The CDR3 consists of 15 residues. Germline V gives CDR1 MNHEY, CDR2 SVGAGI. The V end was cut by 4 bases, the J end by 7 bases, with 16 bases between. The authors' processing: Estimation of nucleated cell counts relied on the amplification of reference gene primers. Clones were read by immunoSEQ multiplex PCR, and TCRdb kept only the in-frame ones, dropping some. V, J and clone size are taken as reported in that table, and D and trimming were inferred from the DNA itself. This repertoire shows 180,000 or so clones, 75% to 90% found once; its top ten account for around 8%.

This TCR came from a woman aged 55-70 years with acute or convalescent COVID-19. The chain uses TRBV6-5 and TRBJ1-4; D may be TRBD1 (5 bases). Sequencing used peripheral blood. The CDR3, as DNA: TGTGCCAGCAGTTCACTGGGGGGGGGAGGTGAAAAACTGTTTTTT. Translated: CASSSLGGGGEKLFF.